Here is one TCR beta chain with its context. Authors' methods: Estimates of nucleated cell counts were drawn from the amplification of reference gene primers. Sequencing used immunoSEQ multiplex PCR; TCRdb keeps in-frame clones, though not all of them. V and J calls and clone size come straight from that table; D and trimming were deduced from the DNA. The table has about 190,000 clones, 80% to 85% seen once. The source of the sample is a study of blood T cell repertoires in COVID-19. The CDR3 contains 15 residues. The germline CDR1 and CDR2 sequences are SGHAT and FQNNGV. The V end was cut by 5 bases, the J end by 6 bases, with 19 bases between.

The material sequenced was peripheral blood. This chain joins TRBV11-2 and TRBJ1-1; a possible D gene is TRBD1 (6 bases). This clonotype was obtained from a human donor in a cohort sampled during active COVID-19. DNA for the CDR3: TGTGCCAGCAGCCCACGAATGAGGGGGATGGCTGAAGCTTTCTTT. The encoded protein is CASSPRMRGMAEAFF.